The 17 T cell receptor beta chains below come from one sample, sequenced in a study of read filtering for tumor transcriptome and immune sequencing. The library was built from roughly 400 ng RNA with molecular barcoded adaptors for alpha/delta and beta/gamma chains. MiXCR, run by TCRdb on the reads, gives a single entry per CDR3 protein. Of 75,000 to 95,000 distinct CDR3 sequences in the sample, about 22% were seen once. The sample was a population of CD138-negative cells sorted from bone marrow. The receptors stem from a donor over 35 with multiple myeloma.

A remark on this clonotype: A single base separates this from a much larger clone, so it may be a read error. This rearrangement joins TRBV2 to TRBJ2-3; 10 nucleotides align to TRBD2. The V and J ends lost 7 bases and 5 bases, in that order; junction bases with no gene match: 12. The CDR3 length is 16 residues. The V gene's germline CDR1 is SNHLY and CDR2 FYNNEI. This CDR3 is CASTFGRTSGLDTQYF. The CDR3, as DNA: TGTGCCAGCACCTTCGGAAGGACTAGCGGTTTAGATACGCAGTATTTT.

The V and J genes are TRBV6-5 and TRBJ1-1, with D perhaps matching TRBD1 (5 bases). V lost 6 bases, J lost 7 bases, and 12 bases lay in between. Germline V gives CDR1 MNHEY, CDR2 SVGAGI. The CDR3 loop spans 12 amino acids. Here the CDR3 DNA reads TGTGCCAGCAGCTCGTGGGACGGTGAAGCTTTCTTT. Amino acids: CASSSWDGEAFF.

In its sample, this clonotype was seen many times. V usage is TRBV9 and J usage is TRBJ2-2; 10 nucleotides match TRBD1. The CDR3 sequence is 16 residues long. The V segment lost 3 bases and the J segment 5 bases; nucleotides outside the gene matches: 7. Germline V gives CDR1 SGDLS, CDR2 YYNGEE. Written as DNA, the CDR3 is TGTGCCAGCAGCGGATACCCGGGACAGGGGACCGGGGAGCTGTTTTTT. It is translated as CASSGYPGQGTGELFF.

This clonotype was counted only a few times. The rearrangement joins TRBV19 to TRBJ2-5; D may correspond to TRBD1 or TRBD2 (5 bases each). The V end lost 4 bases, the J end lost 3 bases, and 15 bases lay between the germline ends. Germline V lookup: CDR1 LNHDA, CDR2 SQIVND (reference sequence). CDR3 length: 15 amino acids. CDR3 nucleotide sequence: TGTGCCAGTAGTACCACCGGGACGGCCGAAGAGACCCAGTACTTC. It codes for CASSTTGTAEETQYF.

This clonotype showed up many times. The CDR3 bases are TGTGCCAGCAGTTTGTATCAGCCACACGGTGTATACAATGAGCAGTTCTTC. Protein: CASSLYQPHGVYNEQFF. The chain uses TRBV12-3 or TRBV12-4 and TRBJ2-1; D not resolved. The ends were cut back, 3 bases at V and 4 bases at J, with 19 bases in the middle. The CDR3 loop spans 17 amino acids.

On this clonotype itself: Germline and junction disagree at one end, which may indicate a read error. The chain joins TRBV5-1 to TRBJ2-7, with TRBD2 identical over 14 bases. In germline, CDR1 is SGHRS, CDR2 YFSETQ. CDR3 length: 15 amino acids. Here the CDR3 reads CASSTGLAGADEQHF. The CDR3 DNA is TGCGCCAGCAGCACGGGACTAGCGGGGGCCGACGAGCAGCACTTC.

About this clonotype: This clone may be a read error of a much larger clone one base away. The V gene is TRBV7-3, the J gene TRBJ2-1; tentative D call: TRBD1 (5 bases). This CDR3 spans 13 amino acids. Germline V lookup: CDR1 SGHTA, CDR2 FQGTGA. The CDR3 loop reads CAISTDRYNEQFF. The CDR3 DNA reads as TGTGCCATCAGCACCGACAGATACAATGAGCAGTTCTTC.

CDR3 nucleotide sequence: TGTGCCAGCAGCCAGGGACTAGCGGGGAACGAGCAGTACTTC. Residues: CASSQGLAGNEQYF. The chain combines TRBV7-9 with TRBJ2-7; 13 nucleotides align to TRBD2. V shed 5 bases and J 5 bases; nucleotides not matched to a gene: 3. Germline V gives CDR1 SEHNR, CDR2 FQNEAQ (reference sequence). CDR3 size: 14 residues. Looking up the rest from reference TRBV7-9 and TRBJ2-7 gives the full variable domain: DTGVSQNPRHKITKRGQNVTFRCDPISEHNRLYWYRQTLGQGPEFLTYFQNEAQLEKSRLLSDRFSAERPKGSFSTLEIQRTEQGDSAMYLCASSQGLAGNEQYFGPGTRLTVT.

The sample holds many counts of this clonotype. The chain employs TRBV27 and TRBJ2-3, with a weak D call TRBD2 (5 bases). The CDR3 consists of 13 residues. Germline V gene sequence: CDR1 MNHEY, CDR2 SMNVEV (reference sequence). Trimming took 7 bases from V and 1 from J, leaving 9 bases between them. The CDR3 sequence: CASKRTRTDTQYF. The CDR3 bases are TGTGCCAGCAAGCGGACCCGCACAGATACGCAGTATTTT.

Regarding this clonotype: Lacking the conserved final phenylalanine or tryptophan, this CDR3 likely reflects a read error. This chain joins TRBV7-2 and TRBJ1-1, with TRBD1 as a possible D gene (6 bases). This CDR3 has 14 amino acids. Germline V CDR1 and CDR2: SGHTA, FQGNSA. CDR3 sequence (DNA): TGTGCCAGCAGCCGATACAGGGAGAACACCGAAGCTTTCTCT. This encodes CASSRYRENTEAFS.

In its sample, this clonotype was seen many times. The V call is TRBV4-2, the J call TRBJ2-6, with 8 bases matching TRBD1. Germline assignment: CDR1 LGHNA and CDR2 YNFKEQ. V lost 9 bases, J lost 2 bases, and 3 bases stayed unmatched. There are 14 residues in the CDR3. In nucleotides, the CDR3 is TGTGCCAGTCGACAGGGGACTGGGGCCAACGTCCTGACTTTC. As protein: CASRQGTGANVLTF.

This clonotype was seen at least ten times. The chain uses TRBV28 and TRBJ1-5; TRBD1 might be the D (5 bases). V was shortened by 7 bases and J by 11 bases, with 18 bases between the two germline ends. The CDR3 totals 13 residues. Germline V CDR1 and CDR2: MDHEN, SYDVKM. Here the CDR3 reads CASTRPGYETQHF. Here the CDR3 DNA reads TGTGCCAGCACCCGCCCAGGGTACGAGACCCAGCATTTT.

Many counts were recorded for this clonotype. The chain recombines TRBV2 with TRBJ1-1; D unclear. Germline CDR1 SNHLY, CDR2 FYNNEI. The CDR3 sequence is 12 residues long. Trimming took off 4 bases at V and 12 bases at J, with 15 bases between the two ends. CDR3 coding DNA: TGTGCCAGCAGTGCAAGGTATGAGGAAACTTTCTTT. Translation: CASSARYEETFF.

By sample fraction, this clonotype is medium-sized. The rearrangement uses TRBV20-1 and TRBJ2-1; the match to TRBD2 covers 8 bases. Germline CDR1 reads DFQATT; CDR2 reads SNEGSKA (reference sequence). CDR3 length equals 14 residues. The junction had 3 bases not matched to a gene; V was cut back by 3 bases and J by 2 bases. The CDR3 bases are TGCAGTGCTAGTTTAGCGGGAACCTACAATGAGCAGTTCTTC. It yields the protein CSASLAGTYNEQFF.

This clonotype has ten or more counts. The chain carries TRBV6-5 and TRBJ2-1, with 11 bases lining up with TRBD2. The ends lost 8 bases at V and 6 bases at J; junction bases unmatched: 12. The CDR3 spans 16 residues. Germline V lookup: CDR1 MNHEY, CDR2 SVGAGI. CDR3 loop: CASGAFLAGGLNEQFF. The CDR3 nucleotides are TGTGCCAGCGGGGCATTCCTAGCGGGGGGACTCAATGAGCAGTTCTTC.

This clonotype has at least ten counts. The chain joins TRBV14 to TRBJ1-1; no reliable D call. This CDR3 has 13 residues. V dropped 5 bases and J dropped 4 bases, with 11 bases sitting between them. Looked up from germline, CDR1 is SGHDN and CDR2 is FVKESK. CDR3 sequence: CASSYSMVTEAFF. DNA for the CDR3: TGTGCCAGCAGCTACTCGATGGTCACTGAAGCTTTCTTT.

In its sample, this clonotype was seen a few times. The chain joins TRBV19 to TRBJ2-3, with 9 nucleotides matching TRBD1. Germline values: CDR1 LNHDA, CDR2 SQIVND (reference sequence). With 3 bases clipped from V and 2 bases from J, the junction kept 3 bases outside the gene matches. The length of the CDR3 is 15 residues. The CDR3 DNA follows: TGTGCCAGTAGTATGGGGACAGGGCCCACAGATACGCAGTATTTT. Translating it yields CASSMGTGPTDTQYF. Drawing the rest from reference TRBV19 and TRBJ2-3, the complete variable domain is DGGITQSPKYLFRKEGQNVTLSCEQNLNHDAMYWYRQDPGQGLRLIYYSQIVNDFQKGDIAEGYSVSREKKESFPLTVTSAQKNPTAFYLCASSMGTGPTDTQYFGPGTRLTVL.